Listed below are T cell receptor beta chains from one sample, sequenced in a study of blood T cell repertoires in COVID-19. The table came from immunoSEQ multiplex PCR; TCRdb's copy has only in-frame clones and leaves some out. The table lists some 160,000 clones, 80% to 90% of them singletons. The sequenced material came from peripheral blood. All receptors come from a woman aged 60-70 years with active COVID-19. Both conserved end residues are part of each CDR3.

CDR3 protein,J gene,V gene
CASSPQVYEQYF,TRBJ2-7,TRBV12-3/TRBV12-4
CASSNRGVGEYTF,TRBJ1-2,TRBV2
CASSPFPRTGVNQPQHF,TRBJ1-5,TRBV6-2/TRBV6-3
CAWSVRTTFHSPLHF,TRBJ1-6,TRBV30
CASSEGQGAWNEQFF,TRBJ2-1,TRBV6-1
CASSTPGQGNSPLHF,TRBJ1-6,TRBV28
CATDRGGGLNTDTQYF,TRBJ2-3,TRBV28
CAGSLQGGYSEAFF,TRBJ1-1,TRBV27
CASSYSNPAGYEQYF,TRBJ2-7,TRBV6-2/TRBV6-3
CASSLGGQSGNTIYF,TRBJ1-3,TRBV5-5
CASSKGGVAFF,TRBJ1-1,TRBV28
CAGTSGQIYSNQPQHF,TRBJ1-5,TRBV27
CASSLQGQGYGYTF,TRBJ1-2,TRBV3-1/TRBV3-2
CASSSGWVGDNEQFF,TRBJ2-1,TRBV5-1
CASSSGTGSYEQYF,TRBJ2-7,TRBV13
CASSFGGQGALSEKLFF,TRBJ1-4,TRBV5-6
CASSHRSEETQYF,TRBJ2-5,TRBV3-1/TRBV3-2
CSVVWGHEQYF,TRBJ2-7,TRBV29-1
CASSDSRTGGDRTF,TRBJ1-2,TRBV6-4
CAWSEGNQPQHF,TRBJ1-5,TRBV30
CASSLVLPPPGTGYGYTF,TRBJ1-2,TRBV11-2
CASRLGPPTGDLNYGYTF,TRBJ1-2,TRBV12-2
CASSNRGTDTQYF,TRBJ2-3,TRBV7-2
CASSPSPVPWRLTGELFF,TRBJ2-2,TRBV7-3
CASSQVTGLNTEAFF,TRBJ1-1,TRBV4-1
CATSERAGYTGELFF,TRBJ2-2,TRBV24-1
CASSQDFQRDRGSPLHF,TRBJ1-6,TRBV4-2
CASSFQAESPQHF,TRBJ1-5,TRBV12-3/TRBV12-4
CATSVSSRLYF,TRBJ2-3,TRBV24-1
CASSDSTGELFF,TRBJ2-2,TRBV10-1
CAISESGSGTGGSYEQYF,TRBJ2-7,TRBV10-3
CASSDEGASDYYEQYF,TRBJ2-7,TRBV10-1
CASSAQGGAHSEQYF,TRBJ2-7,TRBV19
CASSQGGGGVSYEQYF,TRBJ2-7,TRBV4-3
CASSLPGQGTNYGYTF,TRBJ1-2,TRBV28
CCASPGTSGRASEQYF,TRBJ2-7,TRBV20-1
CASSLTKQGYEQYF,TRBJ2-7,TRBV28
CASSFGGGYTEAFF,TRBJ1-1,TRBV28
CASSPRVFIYEQYF,TRBJ2-7,TRBV3-1/TRBV3-2
CASSGSSYEQYF,TRBJ2-7,TRBV2
CASSEWGSGGTNTEAFF,TRBJ1-1,TRBV25-1
CASSRGRTGYEQYF,TRBJ2-7,TRBV7-2
CASSYDWDSTNYGYTF,TRBJ1-2,TRBV6-5
CASTGQGGTEAFF,TRBJ1-1,TRBV4-2
CATSRGLAGGNEQYF,TRBJ2-7,TRBV15
CASSYFLGEGNNEQFF,TRBJ2-1,TRBV6-2/TRBV6-3
CASSPEGYLGTSGFPGTQYF,TRBJ2-5,TRBV4-3
CASSGTAYEQYF,TRBJ2-7,TRBV6-6
CASSVGDRGGELFF,TRBJ2-2,TRBV9
CASSHPDRGLVNEKLFF,TRBJ1-4,TRBV4-2
CASSLGAGDYGYTF,TRBJ1-2,TRBV5-1